This T cell receptor beta chain came from a study of shared clonotypes between healthy human individuals. The method was immunoSEQ multiplex PCR; TCRdb's version includes in-frame clones alone and lacks a portion of them. The table has about 1 million clones, around 78% seen once. Trimming shortened V by 0 bases and J by 6 bases, and 18 bases separated the two germline ends. CDR3 size: 16 residues. CDR1 and CDR2 from the germline V gene are MNHNY and SVGAGI (reference sequence). This sequence joins TRBV6-6 and TRBJ2-7; D may be TRBD1 or TRBD2 (6 bases each). The sequence was obtained from a man younger than 35 in good health. Some clones in this sample may be carry-over from other donors' samples. The sequencing input was memory CD4+ T cells from PBMCs. Documented subset: CD45RA-negative fraction. This chain's CDR3 is CASSYSPGAADAEQYF. CDR3 nucleotides: TGTGCCAGCAGTTACTCTCCGGGGGCGGCCGACGCCGAGCAGTACTTC.